This TCR beta chain was obtained from a study of T cell responses to AZD1222 COVID-19 vaccine. Here immunoSEQ multiplex PCR was the method, and the copy in TCRdb shows in-frame clones only, minus some. Of over 100,000 clones in the sample, just over 90% are singletons; the top ten hold around 0.98%. V shed 5 bases, J shed 4 bases, and the junction held 7 bases outside the gene matches. The CDR3 has 14 residues. In germline, CDR1 is LGHNT, CDR2 FRNRAP. To note about this clone: Its cognate antigen is unknown.

The study, taken as a whole, reports: Targets within unmutated variant regions were reportedly found for nearly half of spike-specific TCRs. Donors were largely white British and mainly female; clonal diversity was possibly underestimated. Repertoires in all cases were sampled only once the peak T cell response had passed.

Pooled together were second doses at about 4 or about 12 weeks. This sequence joins TRBV12-5 and TRBJ1-2; 7 bases fit TRBD1. Sequencing used peripheral blood, obtained 28 days after the second AZD1222 dose. The clonotype originates from an adult who received the AZD1222 COVID-19 vaccine. Here the CDR3 reads CASGQTGRTYGYTF. For the CDR3, the DNA is TGTGCTAGTGGTCAGACAGGGCGGACCTATGGCTACACCTTC.